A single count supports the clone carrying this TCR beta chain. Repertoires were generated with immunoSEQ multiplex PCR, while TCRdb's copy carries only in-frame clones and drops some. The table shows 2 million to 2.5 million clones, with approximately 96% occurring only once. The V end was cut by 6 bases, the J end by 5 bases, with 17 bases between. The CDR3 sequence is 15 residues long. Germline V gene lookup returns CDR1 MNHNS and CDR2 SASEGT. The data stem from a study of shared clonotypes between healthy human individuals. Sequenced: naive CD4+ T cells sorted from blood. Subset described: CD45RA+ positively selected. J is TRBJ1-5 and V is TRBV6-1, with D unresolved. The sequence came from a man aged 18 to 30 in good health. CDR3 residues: CASRWRAAGDQPQHF. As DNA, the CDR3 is TGTGCCAGCAGGTGGAGGGCCGCCGGGGATCAGCCCCAGCATTTT.